Each of the 15 T cell receptor beta chains below was sequenced from the same sample in a study of metastatic and nonmetastatic thyroid tumors. With MiXCR, TCRdb reprocessed the PCR reads. The table includes about 31,000 clones, 18% detected once. Patients underwent thyroid surgery, and none had received any treatment before it. The sequenced sample was blood. The source is a female donor with papillary thyroid cancer or a benign thyroid nodule (not recorded which). Some clones in this sample may be carry-over from other donors' samples.

This clone was seen at least ten times. J is TRBJ2-7 and V is TRBV28; no clear D. The germline V and J ends were trimmed by 3 bases and 3 bases, with 9 bases remaining between them. This CDR3 region has 13 residues. CDR1 is MDHEN and CDR2 is SYDVKM in the germline V gene. The CDR3 DNA is TGTGCCAGCAGTTTGGCGGATTACTACGAGCAGTACTTC. It encodes CASSLADYYEQYF.

On this clone: This may be a read error: a much more frequent sequence differs by one nucleotide. This chain joins TRBV5-6 and TRBJ2-7; possible D gene TRBD1, 6 bases. CDR1 and CDR2 from the germline V gene are SGHDT and YYEEEE. The length of the CDR3 is 15 residues. V was clipped by 4 bases and J by 4 bases, with 18 bases between them. CDR3: CASSDLDSVSYEQYF. The CDR3 DNA reads as TGTGCCAGCAGCGACCTGGACAGTGTTTCATACGAGCAGTACTTC.

This chain links TRBV11-2 with TRBJ2-1; D unresolved. This CDR3 is built from 17 residues. V gave up 1 base and J gave up 7 bases, with 20 bases separating them. The germline gives CDR1 SGHAT, CDR2 FQNNGV. CDR3 sequence reads: CASSLGRQTVVGNEQFF. In nucleotides, the CDR3 is TGTGCCAGCAGCTTAGGAAGGCAGACTGTAGTGGGTAATGAGCAGTTCTTC.

The chain carries TRBV11-1 and TRBJ2-1, with D tentatively TRBD1 (5 bases). Germline V gives CDR1 SGHAT, CDR2 FQDESV (reference sequence). V shed 3 bases and J shed 4 bases, with 13 bases lying between them. The CDR3 has 15 residues. CDR3 sequence reads: CASSLDPDTYNEQFF. The CDR3 nucleotides are TGTGCCAGCAGCTTGGACCCGGACACGTACAATGAGCAGTTCTTC.

This clone appeared once. The chain recombines TRBV20-1 with TRBJ1-2; D gene unclear. V lost 3 bases and J 1 base, leaving 15 bases between the germline ends. The length of the CDR3 is 15 residues. From germline, CDR1 is DFQATT and CDR2 SNEGSKA (reference sequence). In DNA, the CDR3 is TGCAGTGCTAGGCACGGAGAAGGGAGTAACTATGGCTACACCTTC. It codes for CSARHGEGSNYGYTF.

This clone was observed many times. The chain joins TRBV10-3 to TRBJ2-7, with no clear D. The CDR3 loop spans 14 amino acids. V dropped 2 bases and J dropped 3 bases, with 11 bases sitting between them. Per the germline V gene, CDR1 is ENHRY and CDR2 is SYGVKD. DNA for the CDR3: TGTGCCATCAGTGAGAGGGCAGCCAGCTACGAGCAGTACTTC. This gives the protein CAISERAASYEQYF.

This clone was detected many times. The gene calls are TRBV30 and TRBJ2-1, with 10 positions matching TRBD2. The CDR3 is made up of 11 amino acids. The germline V gene encodes CDR1 GTSNPN and CDR2 SVGIG (reference sequence). V was pared by 4 bases and J by 12 bases, with 3 bases of the junction left unmatched. CDR3 nucleotides: TGTGCCTGGACACTAGCGGGGAGGCAGTTCTTC. Encoded protein: CAWTLAGRQFF.

This clone was picked up many times. This CDR3 is CSVEDLGRQETQYF. CDR3 in DNA: TGCAGCGTTGAAGATCTGGGACGGCAAGAGACCCAGTACTTC. This chain links TRBV29-1 with TRBJ2-5; tentatively, D is TRBD1 or TRBD2 (5 bases each). Trimming stripped 0 bases from V and 2 bases from J, with 10 bases between. Germline V gives CDR1 SQVTM, CDR2 ANQGSEA. CDR3 size: 14 residues.

This clone was detected many times. It may be a read error: a sequence one base away is much more abundant. The chain recombines TRBV19 with TRBJ1-3; weak D call: TRBD1 (5 bases). The CDR3 is 13 residues long. The V gene's germline CDR1 is LNHDA and CDR2 SQIVND (reference sequence). CDR3 residues: CAVGGVPGSTIYF. The DNA of the CDR3 is TGTGCCGTGGGGGGAGTCCCTGGAAGCACCATATATTTT. The complete variable domain, with remaining parts taken from reference TRBV19 and TRBJ1-3, reads DGGITQSPKYLFRKEGQNVTLSCEQNLNHDAMYWYRQDPGQGLRLIYYSQIVNDFQKGDIAEGYSVSREKKESFPLTVTSAQKNPTAFYLCAVGGVPGSTIYFGEGSWLTVV.

In the case of this clone: The junction and the germline gene differ at one end; a read error may be behind it. The J gene is TRBJ2-7, the V gene TRBV5-1; TRBD1 matches at 7 bases. CDR1 and CDR2 (germline): SGHRS, YFSETQ. CDR3 length equals 15 residues. Here the CDR3 DNA reads TGTGCCAGCAGATTAGGGGACAGCCGTGGGGACGAGCAGTACTTC. It translates to CASRLGDSRGDEQYF.

This clone was counted many times. This rearrangement joins TRBV4-2 to TRBJ2-2, with D possibly matching TRBD1 (5 bases). CDR3 length equals 17 residues. V lost 1 base and J lost 1, with 13 bases in between. Germline-derived CDR1 and CDR2 are LGHNA and YNFKEQ. CDR3 bases: TGTGCCAGCAGCCAAGGGTTTATCCAGGGGAACACCGGGGAGCTGTTTTTT. Translation gives CASSQGFIQGNTGELFF.

This clone was found many times. This chain connects TRBV5-1 to TRBJ1-4; TRBD1 aligns across 7 bases. V was clipped by 5 bases and J by 8 bases; unmatched bases: 9. The CDR3 loop spans 14 amino acids. Germline-derived CDR1 and CDR2 are SGHRS and YFSETQ. The DNA for the CDR3 is TGCGCCAGCAGTAGCGGGACAGACTTAGAAAAACTGTTTTTT. Amino acid sequence: CASSSGTDLEKLFF.

Notes on this clone: A junction end diverges from the germline sequence, so it may reflect a read error. The rearrangement uses TRBV7-9 and TRBJ2-2, with a weak D call TRBD2 (5 bases). CDR1 is SEHNR, CDR2 FQNEAQ, per germline (reference sequence). The CDR3 runs 13 residues. CDR3 sequence: CASTPLGTGDLFF. In DNA form, the CDR3 reads TGTGCCAGCACCCCCCTGGGAACCGGGGATCTGTTTTTT. Full variable domain (missing parts from reference TRBV7-9 and TRBJ2-2): DTGVSQNPRHKITKRGQNVTFRCDPISEHNRLYWYRQTLGQGPEFLTYFQNEAQLEKSRLLSDRFSAERPKGSFSTLEIQRTEQGDSAMYLCASTPLGTGDLFFGEGSRLTVL.

This clone has just a few counts. The CDR3 protein is CASSFDGTGHQPQYF. The CDR3 DNA sequence: TGTGCCAGCAGCTTCGACGGGACAGGTCATCAGCCCCAGTATTTT. V and J are TRBV28 and TRBJ1-5; 8 nucleotides align to TRBD1. Gene TRBJ2-3 matches the end of the DNA better, so the J call may be wrong. Germline CDR1 and CDR2: MDHEN and SYDVKM. The CDR3 consists of 15 residues.

Only a few counts were recorded for this clone. The junction differs from germline at one of its ends, possibly a read error. The chain is built from TRBV10-2 and TRBJ2-7; D remains unclear. The CDR3 runs 17 residues. The germline V gene has CDR1 WSHSY and CDR2 SAAADI. The CDR3 DNA sequence: TGCGCCAGCAGTGATCGGGCGGTCGGACCCACCAAGGACGAGAAGTACTTC. It translates to CASSDRAVGPTKDEKYF.